This TCR beta chain was sequenced during a study of T cells expressing NK-cell markers. Turning to the study itself: The TCR beta repertoires were obtained from sorted CD3+CD56+NKG2C+, CD3+CD56+NKG2C- and CD3+CD56-NKG2C+ T cells.

The CDR3 has 14 residues. In germline, CDR1 is MRHNA, CDR2 SNTAGT. No DNA is given; TCRdb re-called the 5' RACE reads and lists each CDR3 protein once. Here the sample table reports roughly 160,000 distinct CDR3 sequences. The genes are TRBV6-4 and TRBJ2-5; the TCRdb call, TRBD1, lacks DNA for checking. The sequence derives from a man aged 18 to 69 in good health. The sample consisted of blood T cells: a sorted CD56 or NKG2C T cell subset, CD4+ or CD8+ T cells, or bulk PBMC T cells (not recorded which). The CDR3 is CASSAKGGQETQYF.